A selection of T cell receptor beta chains follows, all from one sample in a study of T cells after yellow fever vaccination. TCRdb analysed the 5' RACE reads with MiXCR anew, one entry per CDR3 protein. The sample holds about 120,000 distinct CDR3 sequences, approximately 8.4% seen once. This specimen was CD8+ T cells sorted from PBMCs, taken on the day of the yellow fever booster vaccination. The receptors come from a man between 18 and 29 years old who received the YFV17D yellow fever vaccine. The CDR3 runs from the conserved cysteine through the conserved F or W. A D gene is named only where the DNA matches it firmly. The size of a clone is reported for some rows only, either as once, few or many, or as a class for expanded clones.

size: NA
D: TRBD2
V: TRBV7-9
J: TRBJ2-5
CDR3: CASTRGGLEETQYF
DNA: TGTGCCAGCACGCGAGGCGGACTAGAAGAGACCCAGTACTTC

size: few
D: TRBD2
V: TRBV19
J: TRBJ2-3
CDR3: CASSISPSGTDTDTQYF
DNA: TGTGCCAGTAGTATCTCCCCCAGCGGGACGGACACAGATACGCAGTATTTT

size: NA
D: TRBD2
V: TRBV6-2/TRBV6-3
J: TRBJ2-1
CDR3: CASRSAGLATESDEQFF
DNA: TGTGCCAGCCGATCTGCGGGACTAGCGACGGAAAGCGATGAGCAGTTCTTC

size: NA
D: NA
V: TRBV7-9
J: TRBJ1-1
CDR3: CASSLETWRADRLEKTNTEAFF
DNA: TGTGCCAGCAGCTTAGAGACGTGGAGGGCCGATAGATTAGAGAAAACAAACACTGAAGCTTTCTTT

size: NA
D: NA
V: TRBV7-8
J: TRBJ1-1
CDR3: CASSLGVVAEAFF
DNA: TGTGCCAGCAGCTTAGGGGTAGTGGCTGAAGCTTTCTTT

size: NA
D: NA
V: TRBV6-5
J: TRBJ2-2
CDR3: CASSYRGFAGELFF
DNA: TGTGCCAGCAGTTACCGAGGATTTGCCGGGGAGCTGTTTTTT

size: once
D: NA
V: TRBV15
J: TRBJ1-2
CDR3: CATSIGRGANYGYTF
DNA: TGTGCCACCAGCATTGGTAGGGGAGCTAACTATGGCTACACCTTC

size: NA
D: TRBD1
V: TRBV18
J: TRBJ2-1
CDR3: CASSHGTGAAYNEQFF
DNA: TGTGCCAGCTCACACGGGACAGGCGCGGCCTACAATGAGCAGTTCTTC

size: few
D: NA
V: TRBV19
J: TRBJ2-2
CDR3: CASSRKNTGELFF
DNA: TGTGCCAGTAGTAGAAAGAACACCGGGGAGCTGTTTTTT

size: NA
D: NA
V: TRBV6-2/TRBV6-3
J: TRBJ2-7
CDR3: CASSYPGEYEQYF
DNA: TGTGCCAGCAGTTATCCCGGGGAGTACGAGCAGTACTTC

size: NA
D: NA
V: TRBV4-1
J: TRBJ2-5
CDR3: CASSQDGEESRRVGETQYF
DNA: TGCGCCAGCAGCCAAGATGGGGAGGAGTCCCGGCGCGTTGGAGAGACCCAGTACTTC

size: NA
D: TRBD1
V: TRBV5-4
J: TRBJ2-3
CDR3: CASSFARDRLSTDTQYF
DNA: TGTGCCAGCAGCTTTGCCCGGGACAGATTAAGCACAGATACGCAGTATTTT

size: few
D: NA
V: TRBV5-5
J: TRBJ2-3
CDR3: CASSLGGAKAQYF
DNA: TGTGCCAGCAGCTTGGGGGGGGCTAAGGCGCAGTATTTT

size: few
D: TRBD2
V: TRBV15
J: TRBJ2-1
CDR3: CATSRTSGGINNEQFF
DNA: TGTGCCACCAGCAGGACTAGCGGGGGGATAAACAATGAGCAGTTCTTC

size: NA
D: NA
V: TRBV7-9
J: TRBJ1-1
CDR3: CASSLVVNEAFF
DNA: TGTGCCAGCAGCTTAGTCGTTAATGAAGCTTTCTTT

size: few
D: NA
V: TRBV6-2/TRBV6-3
J: TRBJ1-4
CDR3: CASSLRQNPEKLFF
DNA: TGTGCCAGCAGCCTCCGACAGAACCCTGAAAAACTGTTTTTT

size: few
D: NA
V: TRBV18
J: TRBJ2-1
CDR3: CASSPMGVNNNEQFF
DNA: TGTGCCAGCTCACCAATGGGGGTGAACAACAATGAGCAGTTCTTC

size: many
D: NA
V: TRBV20-1
J: TRBJ1-1
CDR3: CSAGGGSSDTEAFF
DNA: TGCAGTGCTGGGGGCGGGTCCTCCGACACTGAAGCTTTCTTT

size: NA
D: NA
V: TRBV12-3/TRBV12-4
J: TRBJ2-5
CDR3: CASSFFTNPGETQYF
DNA: TGTGCCAGCAGTTTCTTCACGAATCCCGGAGAGACCCAGTACTTC

size: few
D: NA
V: TRBV19
J: TRBJ1-2
CDR3: CASPGREGYTF
DNA: TGTGCCAGCCCCGGCCGGGAGGGCTACACCTTC

size: NA
D: NA
V: TRBV6-5
J: TRBJ2-7
CDR3: CASSPGTAVYEQYF
DNA: TGTGCCAGCAGCCCCGGGACCGCGGTCTACGAGCAGTACTTC

size: NA
D: NA
V: TRBV7-2
J: TRBJ1-2
CDR3: CASSAPSRNYGYTF
DNA: TGTGCCAGCAGCGCCCCGTCCCGGAACTATGGCTACACCTTC

size: many
D: NA
V: TRBV7-9
J: TRBJ2-7
CDR3: CASSHSQGGPYEQYF
DNA: TGTGCCAGCAGCCACTCCCAGGGTGGCCCCTACGAGCAGTACTTC

size: NA
D: NA
V: TRBV2
J: TRBJ2-4
CDR3: CASSDHWTVKNIQYF
DNA: TGTGCCAGCAGCGACCATTGGACAGTTAAAAACATTCAGTACTTC

size: NA
D: NA
V: TRBV3-1
J: TRBJ1-1
CDR3: CASSQTGTTTEAFF
DNA: TGTGCCAGCAGCCAGACCGGGACAACCACTGAAGCTTTCTTT

size: few
D: NA
V: TRBV4-3
J: TRBJ2-2
CDR3: CASSHGGNTGELFF
DNA: TGCGCCAGCAGCCACGGGGGGAACACCGGGGAGCTGTTTTTT

size: few
D: NA
V: TRBV19
J: TRBJ1-1
CDR3: CASSIPTQNTEAFF
DNA: TGTGCCAGTAGTATACCTACACAGAACACTGAAGCTTTCTTT

size: few
D: NA
V: TRBV5-1
J: TRBJ1-3
CDR3: CASSSRQRDLISGNTIYF
DNA: TGCGCCAGCAGCTCAAGGCAACGGGACCTCATCTCTGGAAACACCATATATTTT

size: NA
D: NA
V: TRBV10-3
J: TRBJ2-3
CDR3: CAISDLRRAYTDTQYF
DNA: TGTGCCATCAGTGACTTAAGGCGGGCCTACACAGATACGCAGTATTTT

size: many
D: NA
V: TRBV4-3
J: TRBJ1-1
CDR3: CASSQDGVGTEAFF
DNA: TGCGCCAGCAGCCAAGACGGGGTCGGCACTGAAGCTTTCTTT

size: few
D: NA
V: TRBV7-9
J: TRBJ2-3
CDR3: CASSLIGGMCQYF
DNA: TGTGCCAGCAGCTTAATCGGTGGCATGTGTCAGTATTTT

size: many
D: NA
V: TRBV9
J: TRBJ1-1
CDR3: CASSAESGDAFF
DNA: TGTGCCAGCAGCGCCGAATCAGGGGACGCTTTCTTT

size: few
D: NA
V: TRBV6-5
J: TRBJ1-2
CDR3: CASSSLLGTSHGYTF
DNA: TGTGCCAGCAGCTCCCTCCTCGGGACATCGCATGGCTACACCTTC

size: few
D: TRBD1
V: TRBV20-1
J: TRBJ1-1
CDR3: CSARPGTGDTEAFF
DNA: TGCAGTGCTAGACCCGGGACAGGGGACACTGAAGCTTTCTTT

size: NA
D: TRBD2
V: TRBV11-2
J: TRBJ2-2
CDR3: CASTNGGVRELFF
DNA: TGTGCCAGCACCAATGGGGGGGTCCGGGAGCTGTTTTTT

size: NA
D: NA
V: TRBV7-9
J: TRBJ1-1
CDR3: CASSLDTDVNTEAFF
DNA: TGTGCCAGCAGCTTAGATACAGATGTGAACACTGAAGCTTTCTTT

size: many
D: NA
V: TRBV5-5
J: TRBJ1-2
CDR3: CASSPLAYGYTF
DNA: TGTGCCAGCAGCCCCTTGGCCTATGGCTACACCTTC

size: NA
D: NA
V: TRBV6-5
J: TRBJ2-1
CDR3: CASSYAQSNEQFF
DNA: TGTGCCAGCAGTTACGCACAGAGCAATGAGCAGTTCTTC

size: few
D: NA
V: TRBV5-1
J: TRBJ2-3
CDR3: CASSLAESGVGTDTQYF
DNA: TGCGCCAGCAGCTTGGCCGAATCCGGGGTGGGCACAGATACGCAGTATTTT

size: NA
D: TRBD1
V: TRBV7-9
J: TRBJ1-2
CDR3: CASSRTGENGYTF
DNA: TGTGCCAGCAGCCGGACAGGGGAAAATGGCTACACCTTC

size: NA
D: NA
V: TRBV24-1
J: TRBJ2-6
CDR3: CATSDPTKGTGANVLTF
DNA: TGTGCCACCAGTGATCCCACAAAGGGTACTGGGGCCAACGTCCTGACTTTC